One sample yielded the 2 T cell receptor beta chains listed below, sequenced in a study of OX40 agonist ivuxolimab in advanced cancers. Clones were sequenced by immunoSEQ multiplex PCR, and TCRdb holds only the in-frame ones, with some missing. The table records 76,000 or so clones, around nine tenths of them present only once. The input for sequencing was CD4+ or CD8+ T cells sorted from blood, taken in a trial of the OX40 agonist ivuxolimab. Every receptor here comes from an adult with an advanced solid tumor such as melanoma, head and neck, liver or kidney cancer.

The V call is TRBV18, the J call TRBJ2-7; no reliable D call. The germline V gene encodes CDR1 KGHSH and CDR2 LQKENI. V lost 2 bases to trimming and J lost 0 bases, with 11 bases between them. The CDR3 runs 15 residues. CDR3 protein: CASSPLGRDSYEQYF. CDR3 sequence (DNA): TGTGCCAGCTCACCATTAGGGCGCGACTCCTACGAGCAGTACTTC.

Concerning this clone: This may be a read error, as it is one base from a much larger clone. The V and J genes are TRBV29-1 and TRBJ1-2; D may be TRBD1 (6 bases). The V end lost 2 bases, the J end lost 2 bases, and 9 bases lay between the germline ends. Germline CDR1 is SQVTM and CDR2 is ANQGSEA. The CDR3 is 13 amino acids. The CDR3, as DNA: TGCAGCGTTGAATGGCAGGGGAACTATGGCTACACCTTC. Translating gives CSVEWQGNYGYTF.